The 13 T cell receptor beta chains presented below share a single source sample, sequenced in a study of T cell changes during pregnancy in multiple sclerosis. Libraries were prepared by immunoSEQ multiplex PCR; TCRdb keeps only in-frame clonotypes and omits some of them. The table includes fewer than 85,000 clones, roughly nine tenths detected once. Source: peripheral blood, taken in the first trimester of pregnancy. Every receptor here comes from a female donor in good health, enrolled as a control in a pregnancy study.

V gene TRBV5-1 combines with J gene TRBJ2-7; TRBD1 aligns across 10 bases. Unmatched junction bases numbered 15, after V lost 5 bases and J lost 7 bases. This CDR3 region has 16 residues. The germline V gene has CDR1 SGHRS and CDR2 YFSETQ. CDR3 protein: CASRPGTGDRGWEQYF. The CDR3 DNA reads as TGCGCCAGCAGACCCGGGACAGGGGACCGAGGTTGGGAGCAGTACTTC.

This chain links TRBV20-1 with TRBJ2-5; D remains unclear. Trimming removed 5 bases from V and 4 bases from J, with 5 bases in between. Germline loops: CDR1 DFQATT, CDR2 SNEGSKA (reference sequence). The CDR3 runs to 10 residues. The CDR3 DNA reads TGCAGTGCTTACAGAGAGACCCAGTACTTC. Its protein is CSAYRETQYF.

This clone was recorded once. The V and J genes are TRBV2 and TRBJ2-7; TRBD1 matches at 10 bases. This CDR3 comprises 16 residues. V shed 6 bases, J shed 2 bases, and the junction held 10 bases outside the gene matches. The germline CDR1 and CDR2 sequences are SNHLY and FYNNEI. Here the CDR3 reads CASRVPLDRGAYEQYF. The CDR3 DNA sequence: TGTGCCAGCAGGGTGCCTCTGGACAGGGGGGCCTACGAGCAGTACTTC. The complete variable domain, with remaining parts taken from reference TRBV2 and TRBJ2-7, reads EPEVTQTPSHQVTQMGQEVILRCVPISNHLYFYWYRQILGQKVEFLVSFYNNEISEKSEIFDDQFSVERPDGSNFTLKIRSTKLEDSAMYFCASRVPLDRGAYEQYFGPGTRLTVT.

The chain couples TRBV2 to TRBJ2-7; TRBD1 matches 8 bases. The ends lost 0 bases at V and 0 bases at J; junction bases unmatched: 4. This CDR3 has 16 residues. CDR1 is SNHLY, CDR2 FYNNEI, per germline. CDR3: CASSEAGQGASYEQYF. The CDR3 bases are TGTGCCAGCAGTGAAGCGGGGCAGGGGGCCTCCTACGAGCAGTACTTC.

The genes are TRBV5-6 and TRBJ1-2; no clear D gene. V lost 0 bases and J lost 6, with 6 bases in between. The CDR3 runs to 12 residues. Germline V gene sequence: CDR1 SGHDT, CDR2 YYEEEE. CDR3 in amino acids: CASSLGQNGYTF. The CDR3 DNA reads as TGTGCCAGCAGCTTGGGTCAGAATGGCTACACCTTC.

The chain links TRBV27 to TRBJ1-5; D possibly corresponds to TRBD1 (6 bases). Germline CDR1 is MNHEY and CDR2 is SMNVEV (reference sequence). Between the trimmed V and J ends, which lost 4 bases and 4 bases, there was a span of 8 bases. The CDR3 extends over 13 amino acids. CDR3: CASSYRENQPQHF. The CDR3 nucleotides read TGTGCCAGCAGTTACAGGGAGAATCAGCCCCAGCATTTT.

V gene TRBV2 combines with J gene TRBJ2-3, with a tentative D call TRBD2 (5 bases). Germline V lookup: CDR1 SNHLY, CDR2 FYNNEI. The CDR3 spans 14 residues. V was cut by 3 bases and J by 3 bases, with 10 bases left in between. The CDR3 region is CASSEKRRTDTQYF. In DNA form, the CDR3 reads TGTGCCAGCAGTGAGAAGAGGAGGACAGATACGCAGTATTTT.

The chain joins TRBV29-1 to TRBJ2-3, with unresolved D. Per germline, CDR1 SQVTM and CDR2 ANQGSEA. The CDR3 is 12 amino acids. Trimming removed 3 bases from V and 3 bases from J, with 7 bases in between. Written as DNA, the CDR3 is TGCAGCGTTGACATCGGGACAGATACGCAGTATTTT. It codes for CSVDIGTDTQYF.

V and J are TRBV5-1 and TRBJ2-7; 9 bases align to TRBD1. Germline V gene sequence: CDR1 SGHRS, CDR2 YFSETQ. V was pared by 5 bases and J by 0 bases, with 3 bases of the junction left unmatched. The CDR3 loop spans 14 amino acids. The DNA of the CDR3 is TGCGCCAGCAGGAGGACAGGGGACTCCTACGAGCAGTACTTC. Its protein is CASRRTGDSYEQYF.

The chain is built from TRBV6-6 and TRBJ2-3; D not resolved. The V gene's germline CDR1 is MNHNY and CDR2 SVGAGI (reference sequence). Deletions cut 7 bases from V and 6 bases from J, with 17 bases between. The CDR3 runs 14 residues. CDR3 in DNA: TGTGCCAGCACCCTCCCCCCCCGGCGGGATACGCAGTATTTT. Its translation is CASTLPPRRDTQYF.

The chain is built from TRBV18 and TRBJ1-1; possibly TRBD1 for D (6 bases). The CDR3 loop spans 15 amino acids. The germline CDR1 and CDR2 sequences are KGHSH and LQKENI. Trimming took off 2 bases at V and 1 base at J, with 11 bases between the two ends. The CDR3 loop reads CASSPNSGENTEAFF. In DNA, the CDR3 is TGTGCCAGCTCACCAAATTCAGGGGAGAACACTGAAGCTTTCTTT. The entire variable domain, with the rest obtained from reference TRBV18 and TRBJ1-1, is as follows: NAGVMQNPRHLVRRRGQEARLRCSPMKGHSHVYWYRQLPEEGLKFMVYLQKENIIDESGMPKERFSAEFPKEGPSILRIQQVVRGDSAAYFCASSPNSGENTEAFFGQGTRLTVV.

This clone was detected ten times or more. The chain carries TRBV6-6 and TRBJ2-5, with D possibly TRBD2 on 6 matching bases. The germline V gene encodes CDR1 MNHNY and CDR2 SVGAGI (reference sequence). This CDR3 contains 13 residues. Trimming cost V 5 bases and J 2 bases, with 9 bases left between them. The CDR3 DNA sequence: TGTGCCAGCAGTAGGCGGGAACAAGAGACCCAGTACTTC. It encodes CASSRREQETQYF.

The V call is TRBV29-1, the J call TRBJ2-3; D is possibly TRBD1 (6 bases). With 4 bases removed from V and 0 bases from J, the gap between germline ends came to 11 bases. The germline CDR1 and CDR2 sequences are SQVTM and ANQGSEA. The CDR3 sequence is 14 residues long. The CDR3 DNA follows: TGCAGCGTTGCCCCGGACAGCAGCACAGATACGCAGTATTTT. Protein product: CSVAPDSSTDTQYF.